The rows below give T cell receptor beta chains drawn from one sample of a study of T cell responses to AZD1222 COVID-19 vaccine. The repertoire was sequenced with immunoSEQ multiplex PCR; TCRdb's copy has only in-frame clones and lacks some. Here the sample spans approximately 100,000 clones, less than 90% being singletons. Sequences were derived from peripheral blood, sampled on day 0 of AZD1222 vaccination. These receptor sequences come from an adult in good health. CDR3s include the opening cysteine and the closing phenylalanine or tryptophan. Fields, in order: V gene, J gene, CDR3 protein.

V: TRBV29-1; J: TRBJ2-3; CDR3: CSVELRTSQRGTDTQYF
V: TRBV2; J: TRBJ1-6; CDR3: CASSDRGVTYNSPLHF
V: TRBV19; J: TRBJ2-7; CDR3: CASSPTSVLEQYF
V: TRBV29-1; J: TRBJ2-7; CDR3: CSGGAVSGYEQYF
V: TRBV19; J: TRBJ2-3; CDR3: CASSIATGEDTQYF
V: TRBV6-1; J: TRBJ2-5; CDR3: CASSSRDRGQETQYF
V: TRBV5-1; J: TRBJ2-7; CDR3: CASSSGSLGYEQYF
V: TRBV25-1; J: TRBJ2-7; CDR3: CASSDAESRVYEQYF
V: TRBV5-1; J: TRBJ2-5; CDR3: CASSLVTGGLETQYF
V: TRBV10-3; J: TRBJ1-4; CDR3: CAISERGPRANEKLFF
V: TRBV6-6; J: TRBJ2-2; CDR3: CASSYPGSTGELFF
V: TRBV5-1; J: TRBJ2-7; CDR3: CASPGYVIGVTSGETYEQYF
V: TRBV14; J: TRBJ1-2; CDR3: CASSQDNDRGDYGYTF
V: TRBV28; J: TRBJ1-5; CDR3: CASSWAMNQPQHF
V: TRBV27; J: TRBJ2-3; CDR3: CASRRRSVGSDTQYF
V: TRBV7-9; J: TRBJ2-1; CDR3: CASPGGAEQFF
V: TRBV7-9; J: TRBJ1-4; CDR3: CASSSRTGESEKLFF
V: TRBV9; J: TRBJ2-2; CDR3: CASSVAGNTGELFF
V: TRBV4-1; J: TRBJ1-2; CDR3: CASSQEGQRSSYTF
V: TRBV27; J: TRBJ1-5; CDR3: CASRLGAGVQPQHF
V: TRBV29-1; J: TRBJ1-2; CDR3: CSVEDRFAGEYGYTF
V: TRBV6-1; J: TRBJ1-2; CDR3: CASSEFALLNYGYTF
V: TRBV19; J: TRBJ1-5; CDR3: CAVSGSTLDQPQHF
V: TRBV10-2; J: TRBJ1-2; CDR3: CASSESTELSYGYTF
V: TRBV5-1; J: TRBJ2-7; CDR3: CASSLAMSSYEQYF
V: TRBV11-2; J: TRBJ2-1; CDR3: CASSWTSGSGNEQFF
V: TRBV19; J: TRBJ2-1; CDR3: CASSMASLAGESYNEQFF
V: TRBV24-1; J: TRBJ1-2; CDR3: CATSGTGDGYTF
V: TRBV7-8; J: TRBJ2-1; CDR3: CASEDEPEGSYNEQFF
V: TRBV5-1; J: TRBJ2-3; CDR3: CASSLERDADTQYF
V: TRBV6-2/TRBV6-3; J: TRBJ1-1; CDR3: CASSPMNTEAFF
V: TRBV7-6; J: TRBJ2-1; CDR3: CASSPARGLAYNEQFF
V: TRBV6-6; J: TRBJ1-5; CDR3: CASSYGLSNQPQHF
V: TRBV6-5; J: TRBJ2-7; CDR3: CATYLAYLVGEQYF
V: TRBV27; J: TRBJ1-1; CDR3: CASSLIGNTEAFF
V: TRBV5-1; J: TRBJ2-1; CDR3: CASTSNAEQFF
V: TRBV5-1; J: TRBJ2-7; CDR3: CASSGLLNYEQYF
V: TRBV10-3; J: TRBJ2-7; CDR3: CAIRGDMSSYEQYF
V: TRBV12-3/TRBV12-4; J: TRBJ1-1; CDR3: CASTQQLNTEAFF
V: TRBV6-5; J: TRBJ2-7; CDR3: CASKAGGSYEQYF
V: TRBV7-9; J: TRBJ1-5; CDR3: CASSRESNQPQHF
V: TRBV19; J: TRBJ2-7; CDR3: CASSIERGLREQYF
V: TRBV3-1/TRBV3-2; J: TRBJ2-2; CDR3: CASSQGGNTGELFF
V: TRBV30; J: TRBJ2-7; CDR3: CAWGLNYEQYF
V: TRBV28; J: TRBJ2-3; CDR3: CAIQGGVADTQYF
V: TRBV5-6; J: TRBJ1-4; CDR3: CASSWGLTTNEKLFF
V: TRBV11-2; J: TRBJ2-5; CDR3: CASSPGYRAPQETQYF
V: TRBV19; J: TRBJ1-6; CDR3: CASSIAPGKDSPLHF
V: TRBV7-2; J: TRBJ2-1; CDR3: CASSLDTRRSYNEQFF
V: TRBV19; J: TRBJ1-6; CDR3: CASSARRGRRAGSPLHF
V: TRBV5-1; J: TRBJ2-7; CDR3: CASSRQSSYEQYF
V: TRBV6-5; J: TRBJ2-5; CDR3: CASRGLNKEETQYF
V: TRBV28; J: TRBJ1-5; CDR3: CASSPQGKANQPQHF